This T cell receptor (beta chain) comes out of a study of cytomegalovirus exposure and HLA in healthy donors. CDR1 is LNHDA and CDR2 is SQIVND in the germline V gene (reference sequence). This CDR3 contains 15 residues. Unmatched junction bases numbered 6, after V lost 3 bases and J lost 3 bases. Use of 60 Vbeta and 13 Jbeta primers characterized the PCR. Using immunoSEQ multiplex PCR, the repertoire was profiled, and TCRdb retains in-frame clones only, with some absent. There are around 91,000 clones in the sample; around 59% occur only once, and roughly 2.5% lies in the top ten. What was sequenced was PBMCs. The genes are TRBV19 and TRBJ2-7; 9 bases agree with TRBD1. This receptor was identified in a human donor in good health. The CDR3 DNA reads as TGTGCCAGTAGTATGGGACAGGGAGAAATCTACGAGCAGTACTTC. Translated, it gives CASSMGQGEIYEQYF.